This is a list of T cell receptor beta chains from one sample in a study of T cells in narcolepsy. Generated by immunoSEQ multiplex PCR, the TCRdb table keeps only in-frame clones and is missing some. The sample includes tens of thousands of clones, around 80% of them seen just once. Sequences were obtained from memory (CD45RA-) CD4+ T cells from blood. The receptor source for this set is a human donor in good health. Both conserved end residues are part of each CDR3. A D gene is named only where the DNA matches it firmly.

d_gene: TRBD2
v_gene: TRBV5-1
j_gene: TRBJ2-7
CDR3aa: CASNPALGIGRGRPYEQYF

d_gene: NA
v_gene: TRBV6-5
j_gene: TRBJ1-2
CDR3aa: CASSTQTGLGGYTF

d_gene: TRBD1
v_gene: TRBV5-1
j_gene: TRBJ1-1
CDR3aa: CASSSRYRGTEAFF

d_gene: NA
v_gene: TRBV13
j_gene: TRBJ2-3
CDR3aa: CASNLGRDRISTDTQYF

d_gene: NA
v_gene: TRBV11-1
j_gene: TRBJ2-7
CDR3aa: CASSFGQVSYEQYF

d_gene: TRBD1
v_gene: TRBV10-3
j_gene: TRBJ2-1
CDR3aa: CAISGQGQYNNEQFF

d_gene: TRBD2
v_gene: TRBV28
j_gene: TRBJ2-1
CDR3aa: CASRLGLAGQFF

d_gene: NA
v_gene: TRBV6-5
j_gene: TRBJ1-1
CDR3aa: CASSPPGRLNTEAFF

d_gene: NA
v_gene: TRBV7-9
j_gene: TRBJ2-7
CDR3aa: CASGDGSYEQYF

d_gene: TRBD1
v_gene: TRBV15
j_gene: TRBJ2-7
CDR3aa: CATSRTGTGSYEQYF

d_gene: TRBD2
v_gene: TRBV28
j_gene: TRBJ2-7
CDR3aa: CASSPPGAGGRYEQYF

d_gene: TRBD2
v_gene: TRBV4-3
j_gene: TRBJ2-1
CDR3aa: CASSQVWASGFDNEQFF

d_gene: NA
v_gene: TRBV29-1
j_gene: TRBJ2-5
CDR3aa: CSVDSTWTVEAQYF

d_gene: TRBD2
v_gene: TRBV9
j_gene: TRBJ2-1
CDR3aa: CASSSRTSGSAYNEQFF

d_gene: NA
v_gene: TRBV6-6
j_gene: TRBJ2-2
CDR3aa: CATSPRGTGELFF

d_gene: TRBD2
v_gene: TRBV29-1
j_gene: TRBJ2-3
CDR3aa: CSAPGGTDTQYF

d_gene: TRBD2
v_gene: TRBV7-2
j_gene: TRBJ2-4
CDR3aa: CASGGRQGGTIQYF

d_gene: TRBD1
v_gene: TRBV7-2
j_gene: TRBJ1-4
CDR3aa: CASSSGQGDEKLFF

d_gene: TRBD1
v_gene: TRBV9
j_gene: TRBJ2-3
CDR3aa: CASSVEGTGVLDTQYF

d_gene: NA
v_gene: TRBV6-5
j_gene: TRBJ1-6
CDR3aa: CASSTDNSPLHF

d_gene: NA
v_gene: TRBV9
j_gene: TRBJ1-5
CDR3aa: CASSADSLNQPQHF

d_gene: NA
v_gene: TRBV9
j_gene: TRBJ1-1
CDR3aa: CASSEPPGKNTEAFF

d_gene: TRBD2
v_gene: TRBV7-2
j_gene: TRBJ2-5
CDR3aa: CASSFRLAGVGETQYF

d_gene: NA
v_gene: TRBV5-1
j_gene: TRBJ1-3
CDR3aa: CASSPLGHSGNTIYF

d_gene: NA
v_gene: TRBV18
j_gene: TRBJ1-3
CDR3aa: CASSPPGGSGNTIYF

d_gene: NA
v_gene: TRBV5-4
j_gene: TRBJ2-3
CDR3aa: CASSQGGHSERDTQYF

d_gene: NA
v_gene: TRBV19
j_gene: TRBJ1-2
CDR3aa: CASTPGDYGYTF

d_gene: NA
v_gene: TRBV29-1
j_gene: TRBJ1-1
CDR3aa: CSVGARSKLNTEAFF

d_gene: NA
v_gene: TRBV21-1
j_gene: TRBJ1-1
CDR3aa: CASSAPRGGFSATEAFF

d_gene: NA
v_gene: TRBV7-8
j_gene: TRBJ2-5
CDR3aa: CASSLGGTEETQYF

d_gene: NA
v_gene: TRBV5-4
j_gene: TRBJ2-4
CDR3aa: CATSPHVGAGGNIQYF

d_gene: TRBD2
v_gene: TRBV7-2
j_gene: TRBJ2-3
CDR3aa: CASSLGEGDTQYF

d_gene: TRBD2
v_gene: TRBV28
j_gene: TRBJ2-7
CDR3aa: CASSFAQGSTSGYTYEQYF

d_gene: NA
v_gene: TRBV10-3
j_gene: TRBJ2-1
CDR3aa: CAISERLELDEQFF

d_gene: NA
v_gene: TRBV15
j_gene: TRBJ1-2
CDR3aa: CATGKRRGDYGYTF

d_gene: NA
v_gene: TRBV5-4
j_gene: TRBJ1-3
CDR3aa: CASSSGTTGNTIYF

d_gene: TRBD2
v_gene: TRBV5-1
j_gene: TRBJ2-2
CDR3aa: CASSLLGLADTGELFF

d_gene: NA
v_gene: TRBV6-5
j_gene: TRBJ2-3
CDR3aa: CASSYRGGNTDTQYF

d_gene: NA
v_gene: TRBV7-2
j_gene: TRBJ1-6
CDR3aa: CASSLGPDSPLHF

d_gene: NA
v_gene: TRBV28
j_gene: TRBJ1-5
CDR3aa: CASSSGGEGNQPQHF

d_gene: NA
v_gene: TRBV7-9
j_gene: TRBJ1-5
CDR3aa: CASSLQGNGNQPQHF

d_gene: NA
v_gene: TRBV2
j_gene: TRBJ2-1
CDR3aa: CASRASPSSYNEQFF

d_gene: NA
v_gene: TRBV7-2
j_gene: TRBJ2-3
CDR3aa: CASSSPGASTDTQYF

d_gene: NA
v_gene: TRBV7-3
j_gene: TRBJ1-4
CDR3aa: CASSLTFGEKLFF

d_gene: NA
v_gene: TRBV7-2
j_gene: TRBJ1-5
CDR3aa: CASSPYSGGVNQPQHF

d_gene: NA
v_gene: TRBV4-3
j_gene: TRBJ1-1
CDR3aa: CASSLATNLPNTEAFF

d_gene: TRBD2
v_gene: TRBV13
j_gene: TRBJ2-1
CDR3aa: CASKLRSGGRYNEQFF

d_gene: NA
v_gene: TRBV6-6
j_gene: TRBJ2-1
CDR3aa: CASSRDFTTNEQFF

d_gene: NA
v_gene: TRBV4-3
j_gene: TRBJ1-6
CDR3aa: CASSLSEGVPPLHF

d_gene: TRBD1
v_gene: TRBV30
j_gene: TRBJ2-5
CDR3aa: CAWSRDSRETQYF

d_gene: NA
v_gene: TRBV18
j_gene: TRBJ1-3
CDR3aa: CASSPGSGNTIYF